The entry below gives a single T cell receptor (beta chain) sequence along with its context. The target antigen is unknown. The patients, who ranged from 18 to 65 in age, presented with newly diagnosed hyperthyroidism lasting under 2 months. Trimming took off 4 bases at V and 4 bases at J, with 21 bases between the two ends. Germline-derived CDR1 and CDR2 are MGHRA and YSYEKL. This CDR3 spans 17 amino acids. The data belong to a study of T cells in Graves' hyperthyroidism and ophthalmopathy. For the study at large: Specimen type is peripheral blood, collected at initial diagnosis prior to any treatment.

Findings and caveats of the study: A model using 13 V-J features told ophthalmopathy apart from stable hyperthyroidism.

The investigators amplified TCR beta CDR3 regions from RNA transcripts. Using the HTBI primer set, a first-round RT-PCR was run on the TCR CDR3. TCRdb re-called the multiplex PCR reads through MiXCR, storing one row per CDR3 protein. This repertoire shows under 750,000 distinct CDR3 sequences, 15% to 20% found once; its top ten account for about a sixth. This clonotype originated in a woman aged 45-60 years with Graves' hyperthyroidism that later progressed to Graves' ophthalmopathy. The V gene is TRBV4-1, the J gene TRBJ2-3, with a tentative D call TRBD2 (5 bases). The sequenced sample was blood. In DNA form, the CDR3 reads TGCGCCAGCAGCCCAGCCAGGAGGACCAACGTGGCAGATACGCAGTATTTT. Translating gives CASSPARRTNVADTQYF.